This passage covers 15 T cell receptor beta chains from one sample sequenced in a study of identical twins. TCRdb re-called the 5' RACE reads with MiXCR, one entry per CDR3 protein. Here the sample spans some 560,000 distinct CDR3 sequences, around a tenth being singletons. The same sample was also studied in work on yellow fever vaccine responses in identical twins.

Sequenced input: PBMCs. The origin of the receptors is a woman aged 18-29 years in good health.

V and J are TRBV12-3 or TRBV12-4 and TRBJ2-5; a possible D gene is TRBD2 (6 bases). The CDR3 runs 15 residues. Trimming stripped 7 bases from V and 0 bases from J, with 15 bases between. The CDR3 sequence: CASNPGGTHQETQYF. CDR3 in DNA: TGTGCCAGCAATCCCGGGGGTACCCACCAAGAGACCCAGTACTTC.

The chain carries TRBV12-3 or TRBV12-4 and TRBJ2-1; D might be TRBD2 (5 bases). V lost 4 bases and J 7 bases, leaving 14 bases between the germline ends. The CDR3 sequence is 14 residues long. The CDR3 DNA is TGTGCCAGCAGTTATAGTGGGAGATTTAATGAGCAGTTCTTC. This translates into CASSYSGRFNEQFF.

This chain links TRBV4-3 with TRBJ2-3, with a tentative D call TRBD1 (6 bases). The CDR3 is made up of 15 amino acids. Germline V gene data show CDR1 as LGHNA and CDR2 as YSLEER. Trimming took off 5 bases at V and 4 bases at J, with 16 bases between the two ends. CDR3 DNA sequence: TGCGCCAGCAGCTCTTTCGAGGGACAAGCAGATACGCAGTATTTT. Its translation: CASSSFEGQADTQYF.

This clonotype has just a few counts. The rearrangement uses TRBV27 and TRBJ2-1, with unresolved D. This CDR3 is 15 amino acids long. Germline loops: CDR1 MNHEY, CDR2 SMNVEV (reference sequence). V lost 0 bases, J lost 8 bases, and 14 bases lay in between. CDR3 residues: CASSLSLGTRDEQFF. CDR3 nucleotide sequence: TGTGCCAGCAGTTTATCGCTGGGAACTCGGGATGAGCAGTTCTTC.

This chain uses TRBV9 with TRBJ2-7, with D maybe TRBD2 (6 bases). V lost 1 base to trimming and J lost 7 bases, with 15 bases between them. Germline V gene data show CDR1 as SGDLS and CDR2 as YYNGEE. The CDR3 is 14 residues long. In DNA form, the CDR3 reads TGTGCCAGCAGCGTATCGGACTATAAGGTGGAGCAGTACTTC. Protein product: CASSVSDYKVEQYF.

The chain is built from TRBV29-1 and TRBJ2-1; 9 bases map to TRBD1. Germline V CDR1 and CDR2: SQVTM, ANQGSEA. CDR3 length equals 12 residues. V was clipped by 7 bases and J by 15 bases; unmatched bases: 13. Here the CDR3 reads CSALTGGVLGFF. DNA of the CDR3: TGCAGCGCTCTGACAGGGGGGGTATTGGGGTTCTTC.

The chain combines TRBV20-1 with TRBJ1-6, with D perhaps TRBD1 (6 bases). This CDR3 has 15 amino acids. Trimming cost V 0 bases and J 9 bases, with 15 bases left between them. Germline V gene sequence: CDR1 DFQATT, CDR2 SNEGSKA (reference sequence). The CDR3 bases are TGCAGTGCTAGAGAGGCAGACAGGTTCGGTTCACCCCTCCACTTT. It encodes CSAREADRFGSPLHF.

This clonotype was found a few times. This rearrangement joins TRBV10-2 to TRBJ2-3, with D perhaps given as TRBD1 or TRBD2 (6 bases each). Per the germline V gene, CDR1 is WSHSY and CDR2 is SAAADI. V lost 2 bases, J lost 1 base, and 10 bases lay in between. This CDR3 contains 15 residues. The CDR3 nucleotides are TGCGCCAGCAGTGAGGGGGGGCCCGGCACAGATACGCAGTATTTT. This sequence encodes CASSEGGPGTDTQYF.

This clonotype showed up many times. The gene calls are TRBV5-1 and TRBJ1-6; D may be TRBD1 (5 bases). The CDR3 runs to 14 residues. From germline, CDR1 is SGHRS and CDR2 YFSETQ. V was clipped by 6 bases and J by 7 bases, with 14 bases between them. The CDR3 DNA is TGCGCCAGCACCCCCGGGACGGTCAATTCACCCCTCCACTTT. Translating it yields CASTPGTVNSPLHF. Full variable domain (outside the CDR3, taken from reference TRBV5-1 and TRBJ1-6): KAGVTQTPRYLIKTRGQQVTLSCSPISGHRSVSWYQQTPGQGLQFLFEYFSETQRNKGNFPGRFSGRQFSNSRSEMNVSTLELGDSALYLCASTPGTVNSPLHFGNGTRLTVT.

The CDR3 nucleotides read TGCGCCAGCAGCCAAGATCGATCGGGGACACACTACGAGCAGTACTTC. This encodes CASSQDRSGTHYEQYF. This rearrangement joins TRBV4-3 to TRBJ2-7; maybe TRBD1 (6 bases). Per germline, CDR1 LGHNA and CDR2 YSLEER. V was shortened by 0 bases and J by 3 bases, with 15 bases between the two germline ends. This CDR3 has 16 amino acids.

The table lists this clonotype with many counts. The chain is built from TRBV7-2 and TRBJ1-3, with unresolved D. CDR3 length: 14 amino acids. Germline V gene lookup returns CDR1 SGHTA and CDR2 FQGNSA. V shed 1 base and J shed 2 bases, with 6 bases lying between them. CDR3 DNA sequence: TGTGCCAGCAGCTTAGTGGGAACTGGAAACACCATATATTTT. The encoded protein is CASSLVGTGNTIYF.

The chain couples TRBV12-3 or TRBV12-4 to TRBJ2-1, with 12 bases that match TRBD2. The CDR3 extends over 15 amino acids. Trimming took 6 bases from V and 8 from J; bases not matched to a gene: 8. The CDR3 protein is CASSSTSGSMDEQFF. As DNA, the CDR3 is TGTGCCAGCAGCTCGACTAGCGGGAGTATGGATGAGCAGTTCTTC.

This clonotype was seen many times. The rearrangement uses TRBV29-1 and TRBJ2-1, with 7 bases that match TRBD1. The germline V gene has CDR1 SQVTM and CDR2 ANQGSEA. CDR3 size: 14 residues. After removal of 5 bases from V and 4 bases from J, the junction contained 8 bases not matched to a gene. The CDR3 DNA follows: TGCAGCGTTTGGGACAGTAACAATTACAATGAGCAGTTCTTC. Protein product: CSVWDSNNYNEQFF.

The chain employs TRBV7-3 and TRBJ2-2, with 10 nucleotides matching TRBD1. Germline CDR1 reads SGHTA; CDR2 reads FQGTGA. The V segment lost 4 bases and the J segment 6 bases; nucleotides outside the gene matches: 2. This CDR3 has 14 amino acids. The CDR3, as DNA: TGTGCCAGCAGCTCGACAGGGGGCCCCGGGGAGCTGTTTTTT. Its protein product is CASSSTGGPGELFF.

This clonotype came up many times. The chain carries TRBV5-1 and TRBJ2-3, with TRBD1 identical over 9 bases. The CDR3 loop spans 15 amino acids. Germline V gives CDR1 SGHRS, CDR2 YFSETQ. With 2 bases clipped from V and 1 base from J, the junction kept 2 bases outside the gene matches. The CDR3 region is CASSLRTGGTDTQYF. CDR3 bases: TGCGCCAGCAGCTTACGGACAGGGGGCACAGATACGCAGTATTTT.